The rows below give T cell receptor beta chains drawn from one sample of a study of cytomegalovirus exposure and HLA in healthy donors. The repertoire was sequenced with immunoSEQ multiplex PCR; TCRdb's copy has only in-frame clones and lacks some. Of 42,000 or so clones detected, 45% to 65% appear once; the ten largest clones hold 9.5% to 13%. The material sequenced was PBMCs. The source is a human donor in good health. Each CDR3 is given with its conserved first and last residue. A D gene is named only where the DNA matches it firmly. Rows give clone size only sometimes, using once, few, many, or a class for an expanded clone.

size: NA
V: TRBV7-6
J: TRBJ2-7
length: 15
D: TRBD1
CDR3: CASSSWGQGDYEQYF
DNA: TGTGCCAGCAGCTCATGGGGACAGGGGGACTACGAGCAGTACTTC

size: NA
V: TRBV27
J: TRBJ1-2
length: 16
D: TRBD1
CDR3: CASSAGTGFSNYGYTF
DNA: TGTGCCAGCAGTGCCGGGACAGGGTTTTCTAACTATGGCTACACCTTC

size: NA
V: TRBV10-1
J: TRBJ1-2
length: 18
D: TRBD1
CDR3: CASSELGLGAGGNYGYTF
DNA: TGCGCCAGCAGTGAGTTAGGGCTCGGTGCAGGGGGAAACTATGGCTACACCTTC

size: once
V: TRBV7-2
J: TRBJ2-4
length: 13
D: NA
CDR3: CASSLNSVNIQYF
DNA: TGTGCCAGCAGCTTAAATAGCGTAAACATTCAGTACTTC

size: few
V: TRBV7-9
J: TRBJ2-5
length: 16
D: TRBD1
CDR3: CASSLVGTGEQETQYF
DNA: TGTGCCAGCAGCTTAGTCGGGACAGGGGAACAAGAGACCCAGTACTTC

size: few
V: TRBV5-5
J: TRBJ1-3
length: 13
D: NA
CDR3: CASSLDFGYTIYF
DNA: TGTGCCAGCAGCTTAGACTTCGGGTACACCATATATTTT

size: NA
V: TRBV27
J: TRBJ2-1
length: 14
D: TRBD2
CDR3: CASRAGVTYNEQFF
DNA: TGTGCCAGCAGGGCGGGGGTTACCTACAATGAGCAGTTCTTC

size: few
V: TRBV14
J: TRBJ1-6
length: 14
D: NA
CDR3: CASSQDAGNSPLHF
DNA: TGTGCCAGCAGCCAAGATGCGGGCAATTCACCCCTCCACTTT

size: NA
V: TRBV6-6
J: TRBJ1-3
length: 11
D: NA
CDR3: CASRGEDTIYF
DNA: TGTGCCAGCAGGGGGGAGGACACCATATATTTT

size: few
V: TRBV10-3
J: TRBJ2-7
length: 14
D: TRBD2
CDR3: CAISWTSGIDEQYF
DNA: TGTGCCATCAGTTGGACTAGCGGTATCGACGAGCAGTACTTC

size: few
V: TRBV5-1
J: TRBJ2-5
length: 15
D: NA
CDR3: CASSLALGTEETQYF
DNA: TGCGCCAGCAGCCTGGCCCTCGGTACCGAAGAGACCCAGTACTTC

size: NA
V: TRBV29-1
J: TRBJ1-1
length: 13
D: TRBD1
CDR3: CSALTGTNTEAFF
DNA: TGCAGCGCTCTGACAGGGACAAACACTGAAGCTTTCTTT

size: NA
V: TRBV6-6
J: TRBJ1-2
length: 13
D: NA
CDR3: CASSYRGKYGYTF
DNA: TGTGCCAGCAGTTACAGGGGGAAGTATGGCTACACCTTC

size: few
V: TRBV6-4
J: TRBJ1-1
length: 13
D: TRBD1
CDR3: CASSYQGTVEAFF
DNA: TGTGCCAGCAGTTATCAAGGGACAGTTGAAGCTTTCTTT

size: NA
V: TRBV28
J: TRBJ2-7
length: 15
D: TRBD2
CDR3: CASSPLGGGDYEQYF
DNA: TGTGCCAGCAGTCCCCTTGGCGGGGGGGATTACGAGCAGTACTTC

size: once
V: TRBV19
J: TRBJ1-4
length: 15
D: NA
CDR3: CASSKLGTSNEKLFF
DNA: TGTGCCAGTAGTAAGCTTGGGACATCGAATGAAAAACTGTTTTTT

size: NA
V: TRBV11-3
J: TRBJ2-7
length: 12
D: NA
CDR3: CASMYRCYEQYF
DNA: TGTGCCAGCATGTATCGCTGCTACGAGCAGTACTTC

size: few
V: TRBV6-5
J: TRBJ1-1
length: 15
D: NA
CDR3: CASSYSTGGWTEAFF
DNA: TGTGCCAGCAGTTACTCGACCGGGGGGTGGACTGAAGCTTTCTTT

size: NA
V: TRBV5-1
J: TRBJ1-5
length: 14
D: TRBD1
CDR3: CASSFTGENQPQHF
DNA: TGCGCCAGCAGTTTCACAGGGGAGAATCAGCCCCAGCATTTT

size: NA
V: TRBV21-1
J: TRBJ2-7
length: 23
D: NA
CDR3: CASSNNPGLAGVGGAMRPYEQYF
DNA: TGTGCCAGCAGCAACAACCCGGGACTAGCGGGAGTAGGAGGGGCAATGCGCCCCTACGAGCAGTACTTC

size: NA
V: TRBV29-1
J: TRBJ1-3
length: 14
D: TRBD1
CDR3: CSVETGTGLNTIYF
DNA: TGCAGCGTTGAAACGGGGACAGGGTTAAACACCATATATTTT

size: few
V: TRBV5-4
J: TRBJ2-3
length: 15
D: NA
CDR3: CASSFTAQITDTQYF
DNA: TGTGCCAGCAGCTTCACAGCCCAAATCACAGATACGCAGTATTTT

size: few
V: TRBV6-1
J: TRBJ2-3
length: 16
D: TRBD2
CDR3: CASSGISGGAPDTQYF
DNA: TGTGCCAGCAGTGGGATTAGCGGGGGGGCCCCAGATACGCAGTATTTT

size: NA
V: TRBV28
J: TRBJ2-5
length: 15
D: NA
CDR3: CASSTRLGLKETQYF
DNA: TGTGCCAGCAGTACCCGCCTGGGACTCAAAGAGACCCAGTACTTC

size: NA
V: TRBV4-2
J: TRBJ2-2
length: 17
D: TRBD1
CDR3: CASSHSNWDRGGGELFF
DNA: TGTGCCAGCAGCCATTCAAACTGGGACAGGGGTGGCGGGGAGCTGTTTTTT

size: NA
V: TRBV6-5
J: TRBJ1-2
length: 14
D: NA
CDR3: CASSYAIYRVGYTF
DNA: TGTGCCAGCAGTTACGCTATTTACAGGGTAGGCTACACCTTC

size: NA
V: TRBV9
J: TRBJ2-7
length: 14
D: NA
CDR3: CASNPGTYTYEQYF
DNA: TGTGCCAGCAATCCTGGGACATACACCTACGAGCAGTACTTC

size: NA
V: TRBV5-1
J: TRBJ2-1
length: 16
D: TRBD2
CDR3: CASSLHGTSGSDEQFF
DNA: TGCGCCAGCAGCTTGCACGGGACTAGCGGGAGTGATGAGCAGTTCTTC